One and the same sample provided the 15 T cell receptor beta chains below, sequenced in a study of T cells in Graves' hyperthyroidism and ophthalmopathy. Template material for amplifying TCR beta CDR3 regions consisted of RNA transcripts. First-round RT-PCR targeting the TCR CDR3 was performed with the HTBI primer set. TCRdb reprocessed the multiplex PCR reads with MiXCR, giving one entry per CDR3 protein. The sample has about 98,000 distinct CDR3 sequences; roughly 40% are singletons. Input material: peripheral blood or thyroid tissue (not recorded which). The source of these receptors is a woman aged 25 to 39 with Graves' hyperthyroidism.

This clonotype was seen only a few times. With a much larger clone just one base away, this may be a read error. The conserved final phenylalanine or tryptophan is absent from the CDR3, which likely points to a read error. The chain employs TRBV5-8 and TRBJ1-1, with no clear D. CDR1 and CDR2 (germline): SGHTS, YDEGEE. Trimming stripped 0 bases from V and 3 bases from J, with 6 bases between. The length of the CDR3 is 13 residues. The CDR3 protein is CASSLASHTEAFL. In DNA form, the CDR3 reads TGTGCCAGCAGCTTGGCGAGCCACACTGAAGCTTTCCTT.

Note on this clonotype: One junction end disagrees with the germline gene, perhaps due to a read error. The CDR3 spells CASSVSWGTWNEKLFF. The CDR3 DNA sequence: TGTGCCAGCAGCGTCAGCTGGGGGACATGGAATGAGAAACTGTTTTTT. The J gene is TRBJ1-4, the V gene TRBV7-9, with a weak D call TRBD1 (6 bases). This CDR3 contains 16 residues. CDR1 SEHNR and CDR2 FQNEAQ come from the germline V gene (reference sequence).

This clonotype was detected ten times or more. The V and J genes are TRBV10-1 and TRBJ2-7, with TRBD2 matching 11 bases. The CDR3 contains 13 residues. With V trimmed by 8 bases and J by 3 bases, 3 bases remained unmatched. In germline, CDR1 is WNHNN, CDR2 SYGVQD (reference sequence). The CDR3 loop is CASSGTSGYEQYF. CDR3 in DNA: TGCGCCAGCTCCGGGACTAGCGGCTACGAGCAGTACTTC.

This clonotype was counted many times. The chain employs TRBV3-1 and TRBJ2-5; no firm D call. Trimming cost V 1 base and J 4 bases, with 7 bases left between them. The CDR3 has 13 amino acids. Per the germline V gene, CDR1 is LGHDT and CDR2 is YNNKEL (reference sequence). The CDR3 DNA is TGTGCCAGCAGCCAAGTTGGTGGAGAGACCCAGTACTTC. As protein: CASSQVGGETQYF.

There are many counts of this clonotype. The chain recombines TRBV5-1 with TRBJ2-2; no clear D gene. V gave up 0 bases and J gave up 0 bases, with 12 bases separating them. In germline, CDR1 is SGHRS, CDR2 YFSETQ. CDR3 length: 17 amino acids. The CDR3, as DNA: TGCGCCAGCAGCTTGGATTTAGGGAACACGAACACCGGGGAGCTGTTTTTT. It specifies CASSLDLGNTNTGELFF.

V and J are TRBV12-3 or TRBV12-4 and TRBJ2-3; 8 bases line up with TRBD2. The CDR3 runs 16 residues. The ends lost 5 bases at V and 0 bases at J; junction bases unmatched: 7. CDR3 protein: CASSLQTSASTDTQYF. CDR3 sequence (DNA): TGTGCCAGCAGTCTCCAGACTAGCGCTAGCACAGATACGCAGTATTTT.

A word on this clonotype: One end of the junction fails to match germline, which may point to a read error. The chain joins TRBV7-2 to TRBJ2-7; tentative D call: TRBD2 (5 bases). The CDR3 runs 14 residues. CDR1 SGHTA and CDR2 FQGNSA come from the germline V gene. CDR3: CASSPTAAGLEPYF. Here the CDR3 DNA reads TGTGCCAGCAGCCCCACAGCGGCGGGCTTAGAGCCGTACTTC.

V is TRBV12-3 or TRBV12-4 and J is TRBJ2-1; maybe TRBD2 (5 bases). The V end lost 5 bases, the J end lost 0 bases, and 11 bases lay between the germline ends. There are 15 residues in the CDR3. CDR3 region: CASSEWRSSYNEQFF. The CDR3 nucleotides read TGTGCCAGCAGTGAATGGAGGAGCTCCTACAATGAGCAGTTCTTC.

Ten or more counts support this clonotype. The chain combines TRBV9 with TRBJ2-2; possibly TRBD1 for D (5 bases). Germline V gene lookup returns CDR1 SGDLS and CDR2 YYNGEE. Between the trimmed V and J ends, which lost 0 bases and 4 bases, there was a span of 13 bases. The CDR3 length is 16 residues. CDR3 sequence (DNA): TGTGCCAGCAGCGTAGCTACCAGGGTCGGCACCGGGGAGCTGTTTTTT. Translating gives CASSVATRVGTGELFF.

There are many counts of this clonotype. The CDR3 sequence is CASSPRTSGNYEQYF. In DNA form, the CDR3 reads TGTGCCAGCAGTCCTAGGACTAGCGGGAACTACGAGCAGTACTTC. The chain employs TRBV6-5 and TRBJ2-7; TRBD2 matches at 12 bases. The CDR3 covers 15 residues. The V gene's germline CDR1 is MNHEY and CDR2 SVGAGI. Trimming took 5 bases from V and 3 from J; bases not matched to a gene: 5.

This clonotype was seen ten or more times. The J gene is TRBJ2-5, the V gene TRBV3-1; D remains unclear. This CDR3 spans 13 amino acids. Trimming stripped 3 bases from V and 2 bases from J, with 7 bases between. Germline V gives CDR1 LGHDT, CDR2 YNNKEL (reference sequence). The CDR3 coding sequence is TGTGCCAGCAGCCAGCCGCCTCAAGAGACCCAGTACTTC. This sequence encodes CASSQPPQETQYF.

Comment on this clonotype: Given a much more abundant clone one base away, this may be a read error. The V call is TRBV6-5, the J call TRBJ2-7; 11 nucleotides match TRBD2. CDR1 and CDR2 from the germline V gene are MNHEY and SVGAGI. There are 15 residues in the CDR3. V shed 5 bases and J 4 bases; nucleotides not matched to a gene: 7. The CDR3 DNA reads TGTGCCAGCAGTCCCTTCCTAGCGGGAGGTTACGAGCAGTACTTC. Its translation is CASSPFLAGGYEQYF.

The CDR3 sequence is CASSLGSGLAGVREQYF. DNA for the CDR3: TGCGCCAGCAGCTTGGGATCTGGACTAGCGGGAGTGCGCGAGCAGTACTTC. The chain recombines TRBV5-1 with TRBJ2-7, with 13 bases matching TRBD2. The CDR3 is 17 residues long. Germline lookup yields CDR1 SGHRS and CDR2 YFSETQ. V gave up 0 bases and J gave up 6 bases; unmatched junction bases: 9.

This clonotype was observed many times. The rearrangement links TRBV5-8 to TRBJ1-5, with a weak D call TRBD1 (6 bases). Trimming stripped 3 bases from V and 5 bases from J, with 18 bases between. The CDR3 sequence is 16 residues long. Germline loops: CDR1 SGHTS, CDR2 YDEGEE. Here the CDR3 DNA reads TGTGCCAGCAGCTCGGGGGGCAGGGGACCGGATCAGCCCCAGCATTTT. As protein: CASSSGGRGPDQPQHF.

About this clonotype: A much larger clone lies one base from this, so it may be a read error. Since no conserved phenylalanine or tryptophan closes the CDR3, a read error is the likely cause. The rearrangement links TRBV2 to TRBJ2-7; D is unresolved. The ends were cut back, 5 bases at V and 5 bases at J, with 13 bases in the middle. CDR3 length equals 13 residues. Germline CDR1 and CDR2: SNHLY and FYNNEI. CDR3 sequence: CASSWHITHEQYS. The CDR3 DNA sequence: TGTGCCAGCAGTTGGCACATTACCCACGAGCAGTACTCC.